This record concerns one T cell receptor (beta chain) sequence. This specimen belongs to a study of T-cell reconstitution after alpha-beta-depleted transplantation in children. The TCRbeta library incorporated unique molecular identifiers. TCRdb reprocessed the PCR reads via MiXCR and lists one record per CDR3 protein. The table shows 450,000 to 550,000 distinct CDR3 sequences, with approximately 10% occurring only once. V gave up 1 base and J gave up 1 base; unmatched junction bases: 9. CDR3 length: 17 residues. The germline CDR1 and CDR2 sequences are SGHRS and YFSETQ. This material consisted of PBMCs, mostly from graft donor cells, taken 180 days after TCRalphabeta/CD19-depleted stem cell transplant. The TCR sequence derives from a female patient aged 2-9 years who had a stem cell transplant for aplastic anemia, so the T cells may come from the graft donor. The chain carries TRBV5-1 and TRBJ2-3; TRBD2 matches at 7 bases. CDR3 protein: CASSLRSGRERTDTQYF. The CDR3, as DNA: TGCGCCAGCAGCTTGAGATCTGGGCGGGAGCGCACAGATACGCAGTATTTT.